This is a list of T cell receptor beta chains from one sample in a study of response to subunit inactivated influenza vaccine. TCRdb recomputed calls from the RT-PCR reads with MiXCR, one row per CDR3 protein. The sample holds under 550,000 distinct CDR3 sequences; around 8% are singletons and the top ten take over 10%. The sequences come from PBMCs from blood, collected about 23 months after vaccination. The receptors stem from a man aged 50 to 75 who received an inactivated influenza vaccine. CDR3s include the opening cysteine and the closing phenylalanine or tryptophan. Fields, in order: CDR3 protein, CDR3 DNA, clone size, J gene, D gene, V gene. The D gene is left open where the match is weak. The size entry is marked missing in some rows and otherwise reads once, few, many or a size class.

cdr3_aa: CASSPPGTSTDTQYF; cdr3_nt: TGTGCCAGCAGCCCTCCCGGAACTAGCACAGATACGCAGTATTTT; clone_size: few; j_call: TRBJ2-3; d_call: NA; v_call: TRBV4-2
cdr3_aa: CASSQDGAVKQPQHF; cdr3_nt: TGTGCCAGCAGCCAAGATGGGGCAGTAAAGCAGCCCCAGCATTTT; clone_size: many; j_call: TRBJ1-5; d_call: NA; v_call: TRBV3-1
cdr3_aa: CASAGSGRTSQMAQYF; cdr3_nt: TGTGCCAGCGCCGGTAGCGGGAGGACCTCACAGATGGCGCAGTATTTT; clone_size: many; j_call: TRBJ2-3; d_call: TRBD2; v_call: TRBV28
cdr3_aa: CASSGGGAHNEQFF; cdr3_nt: TGCGCCAGCAGCGGCGGGGGGGCTCACAATGAGCAGTTCTTC; clone_size: few; j_call: TRBJ2-1; d_call: TRBD2; v_call: TRBV5-1
cdr3_aa: CSAVWGGEVYNEQFF; cdr3_nt: TGCAGTGCCGTCTGGGGGGGAGAGGTCTACAATGAGCAGTTCTTC; clone_size: NA; j_call: TRBJ2-1; d_call: TRBD2; v_call: TRBV20-1
cdr3_aa: CASGRDNQPQHF; cdr3_nt: TGTGCCAGTGGACGGGACAATCAGCCCCAGCATTTT; clone_size: NA; j_call: TRBJ1-5; d_call: NA; v_call: TRBV28
cdr3_aa: CASSFSGRDTDTQYF; cdr3_nt: TGCGCCAGCAGCTTTAGCGGGAGAGACACAGATACGCAGTATTTT; clone_size: many; j_call: TRBJ2-3; d_call: TRBD2; v_call: TRBV5-1
cdr3_aa: CSARDLGAGTSGNQRRNEQFF; cdr3_nt: TGCAGTGCTAGAGATCTCGGAGCCGGGACTAGCGGGAACCAGCGAAGGAATGAGCAGTTCTTC; clone_size: NA; j_call: TRBJ2-1; d_call: TRBD2; v_call: TRBV20-1
cdr3_aa: CSARDRGLAGYEQYF; cdr3_nt: TGCAGTGCTAGAGATCGAGGACTAGCGGGCTACGAGCAGTACTTC; clone_size: NA; j_call: TRBJ2-7; d_call: TRBD2; v_call: TRBV20-1
cdr3_aa: CSADSHTGELFF; cdr3_nt: TGCAGCGCCGACAGCCACACCGGGGAGCTGTTTTTT; clone_size: many; j_call: TRBJ2-2; d_call: NA; v_call: TRBV29-1
cdr3_aa: CASSPTRGVYGYTF; cdr3_nt: TGCGCCAGCAGCCCGACTCGGGGCGTCTATGGCTACACCTTC; clone_size: many; j_call: TRBJ1-2; d_call: NA; v_call: TRBV4-3
cdr3_aa: CASSQGRLINQPQHF; cdr3_nt: TGTGCCAGCAGCCAGGGCAGGTTGATCAATCAGCCCCAGCATTTT; clone_size: NA; j_call: TRBJ1-5; d_call: NA; v_call: TRBV3-1
cdr3_aa: CSVSILLGTASDTQYF; cdr3_nt: TGCAGCGTCTCGATTCTATTAGGGACAGCCTCAGATACGCAGTATTTT; clone_size: many; j_call: TRBJ2-3; d_call: TRBD1; v_call: TRBV29-1
cdr3_aa: CASSPSLAGGYTDTQYF; cdr3_nt: TGTGCCAGCAGCCCGTCCCTAGCGGGGGGTTACACAGATACGCAGTATTTT; clone_size: few; j_call: TRBJ2-3; d_call: TRBD2; v_call: TRBV7-2
cdr3_aa: CAGSFSPGDNEQFF; cdr3_nt: TGTGCCGGCAGTTTTTCCCCGGGAGACAATGAGCAGTTCTTC; clone_size: few; j_call: TRBJ2-1; d_call: NA; v_call: TRBV12-3/TRBV12-4
cdr3_aa: CSARGITSGTTDTQYF; cdr3_nt: TGCAGTGCTAGAGGAATAACTAGCGGAACCACAGATACGCAGTATTTT; clone_size: few; j_call: TRBJ2-3; d_call: TRBD2; v_call: TRBV20-1
cdr3_aa: CSAPGPVNTEAFF; cdr3_nt: TGCAGTGCCCCGGGGCCGGTTAACACTGAAGCTTTCTTT; clone_size: few; j_call: TRBJ1-1; d_call: NA; v_call: TRBV20-1
cdr3_aa: CASSQARRTGELFF; cdr3_nt: TGTGCCAGCAGCCAAGCGAGACGGACCGGGGAGCTGTTTTTT; clone_size: few; j_call: TRBJ2-2; d_call: NA; v_call: TRBV3-1